Listed below are T cell receptor beta chains from one sample, sequenced in a study of blood T cell repertoires in COVID-19. Method: immunoSEQ multiplex PCR; TCRdb's copy keeps in-frame clones and lacks some. The sample has 140,000 to 150,000 clones, around 80% seen once. Sequencing used PBMCs or T cells enriched from blood (not recorded which). Receptor source: a woman aged 45-60 years who had recovered from COVID-19. Each CDR3 is given with its conserved first and last residue. Each record gives: J gene, V gene, D gene, clone size, CDR3 DNA, CDR3 protein. A D gene is named only where the DNA matches it firmly. Some rows have no size entry. The others give once, few or many, or a class for an expanded clone.

j_gene: TRBJ1-4; v_gene: TRBV5-4; d_gene: TRBD1; abundance: -; CDR3nt: TGTGCCAGCAGCTTTCCGGGACAGGGGCGGGAAAAACTGTTTTTT; CDR3aa: CASSFPGQGREKLFF
j_gene: TRBJ1-5; v_gene: TRBV5-8; d_gene: -; abundance: -; CDR3nt: TGTGCCAGCAGCTTGGGATTCTATAGCAATCAGCCCCAGCATTTT; CDR3aa: CASSLGFYSNQPQHF
j_gene: TRBJ2-1; v_gene: TRBV5-1; d_gene: -; abundance: -; CDR3nt: TGCGCCAGCAGCTTGGGTCAAGGGGATGTGAATGAGCAGTTCTTC; CDR3aa: CASSLGQGDVNEQFF
j_gene: TRBJ1-1; v_gene: TRBV6-6; d_gene: TRBD1; abundance: once; CDR3nt: TGTGCCAGCAGTTACGTATACAGGGGAGGTGAAGCTTTCTTT; CDR3aa: CASSYVYRGGEAFF
j_gene: TRBJ2-1; v_gene: TRBV7-9; d_gene: TRBD2; abundance: -; CDR3nt: TGTGCTTATAGCGGGGGGGGCACCTACAATGAGCAGTTCTTC; CDR3aa: CAYSGGGTYNEQFF
j_gene: TRBJ1-1; v_gene: TRBV29-1; d_gene: -; abundance: -; CDR3nt: TGCAGCGTTGACCCGGGGGGTGGTGAAGCTTTCTTT; CDR3aa: CSVDPGGGEAFF
j_gene: TRBJ1-1; v_gene: TRBV11-2; d_gene: TRBD1; abundance: -; CDR3nt: TGTGCCAGCAGCCTGGGACAGGGCATTGGAGCTTTCTTT; CDR3aa: CASSLGQGIGAFF
j_gene: TRBJ1-5; v_gene: TRBV28; d_gene: -; abundance: -; CDR3nt: TGTGCCAGCAGTTTCGGACACGCATTAAGCAATCAGCCCCAGCATTTT; CDR3aa: CASSFGHALSNQPQHF
j_gene: TRBJ1-5; v_gene: TRBV2; d_gene: -; abundance: -; CDR3nt: TGTGCCAGCAGTGGAACGCAGTATAGCAATCAGCCCCAGCATTTT; CDR3aa: CASSGTQYSNQPQHF
j_gene: TRBJ2-7; v_gene: TRBV4-1; d_gene: -; abundance: -; CDR3nt: TGCGCCAGCAGCCCCACCCTCGGGAGTCACTACGAGCAGTACTTC; CDR3aa: CASSPTLGSHYEQYF
j_gene: TRBJ1-1; v_gene: TRBV28; d_gene: -; abundance: -; CDR3nt: TGTGCCAGCAGTACGGACAGGAACACTGAAGCTTTCTTT; CDR3aa: CASSTDRNTEAFF
j_gene: TRBJ2-7; v_gene: TRBV28; d_gene: TRBD1; abundance: few; CDR3nt: TGTGCCAGCAGAGAACAGGGGGGAACCTACGAGCAGTACTTC; CDR3aa: CASREQGGTYEQYF
j_gene: TRBJ1-3; v_gene: TRBV18; d_gene: TRBD1; abundance: -; CDR3nt: TGTGCCAGCTCACCACGGACAGGGCAGGTCTCTGGAAACACCATATATTTT; CDR3aa: CASSPRTGQVSGNTIYF
j_gene: TRBJ1-5; v_gene: TRBV28; d_gene: -; abundance: -; CDR3nt: TGTGCCAGCAGTTTAATGGGGCGACACCAGCATTTT; CDR3aa: CASSLMGRHQHF
j_gene: TRBJ2-5; v_gene: TRBV24-1; d_gene: -; abundance: -; CDR3nt: TGTGCCACCAGTGACCCCAGGGGAATCCAAGAGACCCAGTACTTC; CDR3aa: CATSDPRGIQETQYF
j_gene: TRBJ1-5; v_gene: TRBV30; d_gene: TRBD1; abundance: few; CDR3nt: TGTGCCTGGAGTTTACAGGGGAATCAGCCCCAGCATTTT; CDR3aa: CAWSLQGNQPQHF
j_gene: TRBJ1-2; v_gene: TRBV19; d_gene: -; abundance: -; CDR3nt: TGTGCCAGCTGGGGGGGACGGATTACCTATGGCTACACCTTC; CDR3aa: CASWGGRITYGYTF
j_gene: TRBJ1-5; v_gene: TRBV2; d_gene: -; abundance: -; CDR3nt: TGTGCCAGCAGCAGAAGCGGACGGCAGCTCCAGCATTTT; CDR3aa: CASSRSGRQLQHF
j_gene: TRBJ2-3; v_gene: TRBV7-8; d_gene: TRBD2; abundance: -; CDR3nt: TGTGCCACCAGCCCAACGGGGGGGACAGATACGCAGTATTTT; CDR3aa: CATSPTGGTDTQYF
j_gene: TRBJ1-6; v_gene: TRBV4-1; d_gene: -; abundance: -; CDR3nt: TGCGCCAGCAGCCCAATCCTTAACAGGAATTCACCCCTCCACTTT; CDR3aa: CASSPILNRNSPLHF
j_gene: TRBJ1-2; v_gene: TRBV4-1; d_gene: -; abundance: -; CDR3nt: TGCGCCAGCAGCCAAGCGGGAAACTATGGCTACACCTTC; CDR3aa: CASSQAGNYGYTF
j_gene: TRBJ2-5; v_gene: TRBV4-1; d_gene: -; abundance: -; CDR3nt: TGCGCCAGCAGCCAAGAAGGGACATGGGAGACCCAATACTTC; CDR3aa: CASSQEGTWETQYF
j_gene: TRBJ1-5; v_gene: TRBV18; d_gene: -; abundance: once; CDR3nt: TGTGCCAGCTCACCGACAGGCCCCAATCAGCCCCAGCATTTT; CDR3aa: CASSPTGPNQPQHF
j_gene: TRBJ1-2; v_gene: TRBV15; d_gene: -; abundance: -; CDR3nt: TGTGCCACCAGCAGAGGGGGCCTCACGGGCCATGGCTACACCTTC; CDR3aa: CATSRGGLTGHGYTF
j_gene: TRBJ1-2; v_gene: TRBV19; d_gene: -; abundance: -; CDR3nt: TGTGCCAGTAGTATAGACAGTCTAGCTAACTATGGCTACACCTTC; CDR3aa: CASSIDSLANYGYTF
j_gene: TRBJ1-4; v_gene: TRBV3-1/TRBV3-2; d_gene: -; abundance: -; CDR3nt: TGTGCCAGCAGCCCAACGGGTCGTGGAAAACTGTTTTTT; CDR3aa: CASSPTGRGKLFF
j_gene: TRBJ1-6; v_gene: TRBV6-5; d_gene: -; abundance: once; CDR3nt: TGTGCCAGCAAGACTTATCATCTATCGGATTCACCCCTCCACTTT; CDR3aa: CASKTYHLSDSPLHF
j_gene: TRBJ2-1; v_gene: TRBV27; d_gene: TRBD1; abundance: -; CDR3nt: TGTGCCAGCAGTTTATCGATCGACAGGGTCGAGGGGCAGTTCTTC; CDR3aa: CASSLSIDRVEGQFF
j_gene: TRBJ2-1; v_gene: TRBV5-1; d_gene: -; abundance: -; CDR3nt: TGCGCCAGCAGCTTACAAAACTCCTACAATGAGCAGTTCTTC; CDR3aa: CASSLQNSYNEQFF
j_gene: TRBJ1-2; v_gene: TRBV7-3; d_gene: TRBD1; abundance: -; CDR3nt: TGTGCCAGCAGCTCGGGACAGCTAACTCGGTATGGCTACACCTTC; CDR3aa: CASSSGQLTRYGYTF
j_gene: TRBJ2-7; v_gene: TRBV6-5; d_gene: TRBD1; abundance: -; CDR3nt: TGTGCCAGCAGTTACAGACAGGGGGCAAACGAGCAGTACTTC; CDR3aa: CASSYRQGANEQYF
j_gene: TRBJ2-7; v_gene: TRBV6-5; d_gene: -; abundance: -; CDR3nt: TGTGCCAGCAGTACAGGGTTTTCCTACGAGCAGTACTTC; CDR3aa: CASSTGFSYEQYF
j_gene: TRBJ1-4; v_gene: TRBV4-1; d_gene: TRBD1; abundance: -; CDR3nt: TGCGCCAGCAGCCAAGTCCTCCGGGACAGGGAGTTTTTT; CDR3aa: CASSQVLRDREFF
j_gene: TRBJ1-3; v_gene: TRBV6-5; d_gene: -; abundance: -; CDR3nt: TGTGCCAGCAGTTACGTCCCAGTACGCTCTGGAAACACCATATATTTT; CDR3aa: CASSYVPVRSGNTIYF
j_gene: TRBJ1-1; v_gene: TRBV11-2; d_gene: -; abundance: -; CDR3nt: TGTGCCAGCAGCTTAGCCCGGAACACTGAAGCTTTCTTT; CDR3aa: CASSLARNTEAFF
j_gene: TRBJ2-1; v_gene: TRBV27; d_gene: TRBD2; abundance: -; CDR3nt: TGTGCCAGCAGATCGGGGGCTAGCGGGGCCCATGAGCAGTTCTTC; CDR3aa: CASRSGASGAHEQFF
j_gene: TRBJ1-2; v_gene: TRBV19; d_gene: -; abundance: -; CDR3nt: TGTGCCAGTAGTATCAGCTCTAACAAGGCAGGTGGCTACACCTTC; CDR3aa: CASSISSNKAGGYTF
j_gene: TRBJ2-3; v_gene: TRBV9; d_gene: -; abundance: once; CDR3nt: TGTGCCAGCAGCCCCCGGACAGCTAGCACAGATACGCAGTATTTT; CDR3aa: CASSPRTASTDTQYF
j_gene: TRBJ1-1; v_gene: TRBV19; d_gene: -; abundance: -; CDR3nt: TGTGCCAGTAGTATGGCAGTAATGAACACTGAAGCTTTCTTT; CDR3aa: CASSMAVMNTEAFF
j_gene: TRBJ1-1; v_gene: TRBV2; d_gene: TRBD1; abundance: -; CDR3nt: TGTGCCAGCAAGCTGTCGAGGGCAGGGGGCACTGAAGCTTTCTTT; CDR3aa: CASKLSRAGGTEAFF
j_gene: TRBJ2-3; v_gene: TRBV7-3; d_gene: TRBD1; abundance: -; CDR3nt: TGTGCCAGCAGCTCCCGACAGGGGTTAGCAGATACGCAGTATTTT; CDR3aa: CASSSRQGLADTQYF
j_gene: TRBJ1-1; v_gene: TRBV19; d_gene: -; abundance: -; CDR3nt: TGTGCCAGTAACACCCGCGGGCAGAACACTGAAGCTTTCTTT; CDR3aa: CASNTRGQNTEAFF
j_gene: TRBJ2-6; v_gene: TRBV19; d_gene: -; abundance: many; CDR3nt: TGTGCCAGTAGTATGGGGCAAACCTCTGGGGCCAACGTCCTGACTTTC; CDR3aa: CASSMGQTSGANVLTF
j_gene: TRBJ1-3; v_gene: TRBV15; d_gene: -; abundance: -; CDR3nt: TGTGCCACCAAAAGAGACCAGATCTCTGGAAACACCATATATTTT; CDR3aa: CATKRDQISGNTIYF